The rows below give T cell receptor beta chains drawn from one sample of a study of T cell repertoires in cytomegalovirus infection. Their specific antigens are unknown. One entry per CDR3 protein results from TCRdb running MiXCR on the reads. This sample has about 63,000 distinct CDR3 sequences; over 20% occur once, and the top ten carry 65% to 85%. Sequencing used CD8+ T cells from cultured PBMCs, obtained from culture after CMV antigen stimulation. The receptors here all came from a human donor in good health (CMV status not recorded). Some clones in this sample may be carry-over from other donors' samples. The CDR3 runs from the conserved cysteine through the conserved F or W. A D gene is named only where the DNA matches it firmly. The size of a clone is reported for some rows only, either as once, few or many, or as a class for expanded clones.

j_gene,abundance,d_gene,v_gene,CDR3nt,CDR3aa
TRBJ2-2,many,NA,TRBV7-8,TGTGCCAGCAGCCCGACAGCAAACACCGGGGAGCTGTTTTTT,CASSPTANTGELFF
TRBJ2-7,NA,NA,TRBV6-2/TRBV6-3,TGTGCCAGCAGTTACGCTCTCTACGAGCAGTACTTC,CASSYALYEQYF
TRBJ2-1,NA,NA,TRBV7-2,TGTGCCAGCAGCCCCGGCTCCCAAGGGCAGTTCTTC,CASSPGSQGQFF
TRBJ2-3,few,NA,TRBV7-9,TGTGCCAGCAGCCCGAGCGAGACAGATACGCAGTATTTT,CASSPSETDTQYF
TRBJ1-3,few,NA,TRBV9,TGTGCCAGCAGCGTAGAAAGGGGGGGACCGAGCTCTGGAAACACCATATATTTT,CASSVERGGPSSGNTIYF
TRBJ1-6,NA,NA,TRBV12-5,TGTGCTAGTGGTTTGGTACACGACCACTCCCAATTCAATTCACCCCTCCACTTT,CASGLVHDHSQFNSPLHF
TRBJ2-1,few,TRBD2,TRBV4-3,TGCGCCAGCAGCCCCTACCTAGCGGGGGGAACCTACAATGAGCAGTTCTTC,CASSPYLAGGTYNEQFF
TRBJ2-3,NA,TRBD2,TRBV6-4,TGTGCCAGCAGTGACATAGCGGGAGGGACAGATACGCAGTATTTT,CASSDIAGGTDTQYF
TRBJ1-1,many,NA,TRBV30,TGTGCCTGGACAGCCAGAGAGAACACTGAAGCTTTCTTT,CAWTARENTEAFF
TRBJ2-3,NA,TRBD2,TRBV7-2,TGTGCCAGCAGCTCCGGGACTAGCGGTCCCACAGATACGCAGTATTTT,CASSSGTSGPTDTQYF
TRBJ1-5,few,NA,TRBV2,TGTGCCAGCAGCGGACAGCTGAGAGGCAATCAGCCCCAGCATTTT,CASSGQLRGNQPQHF
TRBJ2-7,few,NA,TRBV6-5,TGTGCCAGCAGTCAAAAGGGGGGTCGGATCTACGAGCAGTACTTC,CASSQKGGRIYEQYF
TRBJ2-7,few,TRBD1,TRBV12-5,TGTGCTAGTGGTCTAGGGACAGGGGCATTGAACGAGCAGTACTTC,CASGLGTGALNEQYF
TRBJ2-7,NA,NA,TRBV27,TGTGCCAGCAGTTTCCCCCCACGGACGGCATCCTACGAGCAGTACTTC,CASSFPPRTASYEQYF
TRBJ2-1,NA,NA,TRBV7-3,TGTGCCAGCAGTCCGTCGGGGTCCTACAATGAGCAGTTCTTC,CASSPSGSYNEQFF
TRBJ2-7,few,NA,TRBV7-2,TGTGCCAGCAGCTTGTACAGGGTTTACGAGCAGTACTTC,CASSLYRVYEQYF
TRBJ1-1,NA,NA,TRBV27,TGTGCCAGCAGTTTTGGGGGAGGGACTGAAGCTTTCTTT,CASSFGGGTEAFF
TRBJ2-3,NA,TRBD2,TRBV7-6,TGTGCCAGCAGCCCTAGCGGCGAAACAGATACGCAGTATTTT,CASSPSGETDTQYF
TRBJ1-4,many,TRBD1,TRBV7-9,TGTGCCAGCAGCCACGACAGGGGAGTAGAAAAACTGTTTTTT,CASSHDRGVEKLFF
TRBJ1-4,many,NA,TRBV7-9,TGTGCCAGCAGCTTAGTGGAAAGAGGTGAAAAACTGTTTTTT,CASSLVERGEKLFF